This entry is about one TCR beta chain. Antigen unknown. The data belong to a study of T cell repertoires in cytomegalovirus infection. Study-wide context: CMV infection plus the matching HLA type was flagged by public TCR beta signatures.

In TCRdb, the reads were re-called with MiXCR into one record per CDR3 protein. The sample shows more than 150,000 distinct CDR3 sequences, approximately 19% of them seen only once. General observations from the study: Cumulative frequency (of public TCR beta family members) identified carriers of CMV plus the relevant HLA.

The receptor was derived from a human donor in good health (CMV status not recorded). Some clones in this sample may be carry-over from other donors' samples. Sequenced material: PBMCs.

The CDR3 DNA reads TGCGCCAGCAGCCGAGGGGCGAATGAGCAGTTCTTC. The encoded protein is CASSRGANEQFF. This chain uses TRBV5-1 with TRBJ2-1; D is tentatively TRBD1 or TRBD2 (5 bases each). CDR1 SGHRS and CDR2 YFSETQ come from the germline V gene. The CDR3 totals 12 residues. V was pared by 4 bases and J by 7 bases, with 9 bases between.